Included here is one T cell receptor (beta chain) sequence, with context. The clone's antigen remains unknown. No base qualities exist here, and no much larger clone lies one base off it. This sample is part of a study of CD8 T cells in Susac syndrome (dated by TCRdb to the late 2010s). Turning to the overall study: Of the Susac syndrome patients who were sequenced, about six had clinically active disease and roughly eight were in clinical remission. The study compared CD8+ T cell repertoire clonality among 12 healthy donors, 14 Susac syndrome patients and roughly 16 multiple sclerosis patients. Repertoire sequencing was used to test whether CD8+ T cell activation and differentiation in Susac syndrome was antigen driven. At blood withdrawal, Susac syndrome patients were therapy-naive, treated with corticosteroids (with IVIg additionally given to some), or treated with IVIg alone.

RNA was extracted using the RNeasy kit, and roughly 0.45 to 1 microgram was reverse transcribed with random hexamers. The immunoSEQ multiplex PCR assay, which covers 54 Vbeta and 13 Jbeta segments, was used to amplify TCR beta CDR3 regions. PCR amplification bias was corrected by using a synthetic template baseline for primer optimization and computational correction. Regarding the original processing steps: Reads were annotated to V, D and J genes per IMGT and analyzed with immunoSEQ Analyzer, keeping only productive sequences. To calculate clonality, Shannon entropy was normalized by log2 of the number of productive unique sequences and then subtracted from one. Public and private clones were assessed among the 100 most prevalent clones of each patient and control. Clones were defined as Susac-specific when absent from the healthy and MS cohorts, from roughly 1,000 published viral clones and from other ImmuneACCESS disease sequences. TCRdb trimmed public reads at Q25 via fastp, called clones via MiXCR and kept in-frame beta chains. Here each entry gathers all rows of one CDR3 protein and keeps the most common genes and DNA. TCRdb, not the original authors, processed these V and J calls. In this sample the table shows 85,000 to 120,000 distinct CDR3 sequences, around 94% of which occur a single time. Of the sample, around 0.41% is held by the ten largest clones.

Points the paper makes about the study in general: CD8+ repertoires in Susac syndrome showed clonal expansion, which was highest in CD8+ TEMRA cells and was greater in clinically active patients than in remitting patients. In the total CD8+ and CD8+ TEMRA repertoires, over 15 and five Susac-specific public clones, respectively, were identified. The TCR sequencing and HLA analysis was acknowledged to have included a relatively small number of individuals.

High-throughput TCR beta sequencing profiled peripheral blood CD8+ and CD4+ T cells from healthy donors, Susac syndrome patients and multiple sclerosis patients. Susac syndrome patients met recently defined diagnostic criteria for definite or probable disease. Bulk CD8+ and CD4+ T cells were purified magnetically by negative isolation, whereas CD8+ TEMRA cells were enriched by FACS. Blood was collected in EDTA tubes and processed within 24 hours, with PBMCs isolated through density gradient centrifugation. PBMCs destined for TCR sequencing were cryopreserved in liquid nitrogen and later thawed in a 37 °C water bath. Purity of sorted or isolated CD4+, CD8+ and CD8+ TEMRA cells was at least 90%. As encoded in the germline V gene (reference sequence), CDR1 is LGHDT while CDR2 is YNNKEL. CDR3 length: 13 amino acids, cysteine to phenylalanine. The DNA shown is the 39-base CDR3, in frame from base 1. Trimming removed 1 base from V and 0 bases from J, leaving 3 bases between the germline ends.

The specimen sequenced was CD8+ T cells from PBMCs. This TCR was sampled from a human donor with Susac syndrome. Recombination connected TRBV3-1 to TRBJ2-5, with no confident D gene call. The bases read TGTGCCAGCAGCCAAGCCAACCAAGAGACCCAGTACTTC. This yields the protein CASSQANQETQYF.